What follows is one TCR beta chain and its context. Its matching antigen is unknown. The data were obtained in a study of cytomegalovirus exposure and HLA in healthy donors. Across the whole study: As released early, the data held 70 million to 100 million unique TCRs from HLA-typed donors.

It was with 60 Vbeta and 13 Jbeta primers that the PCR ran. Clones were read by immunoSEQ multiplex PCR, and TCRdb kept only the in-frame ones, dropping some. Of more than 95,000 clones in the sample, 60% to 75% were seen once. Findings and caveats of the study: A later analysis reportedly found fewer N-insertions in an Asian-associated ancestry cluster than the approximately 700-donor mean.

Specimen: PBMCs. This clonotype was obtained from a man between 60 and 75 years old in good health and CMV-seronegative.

The CDR3 region has the DNA TGTGCCAGTAGTACACAGGGGGTTCAAGAGACGACCCAGTACTTC. This sequence encodes CASSTQGVQETTQYF. The V gene is TRBV19, the J gene TRBJ2-5, with TRBD1 identical over 8 bases. Germline CDR1 LNHDA, CDR2 SQIVND (reference sequence). The CDR3 runs to 15 residues. V gave up 4 bases and J gave up 7 bases; unmatched junction bases: 11.